This TCR beta chain was sequenced for a study of tumor-infiltrating lymphocytes in oesophageal squamous cell carcinoma. This clonotype was recorded at least ten times. Trimming at V came to 5 bases and at J to 5 bases, leaving 3 bases not matched to a gene. There are 15 residues in the CDR3. In germline, CDR1 is SGHVS, CDR2 FQNEAQ. One entry per CDR3 protein, called by TCRdb with MiXCR from the PCR reads. Among more than 9,500 distinct CDR3 sequences listed, about 54% were seen once. The sample taken for sequencing was esophageal tumor tissue. V gene TRBV7-8 combines with J gene TRBJ2-1; 13 positions agree with TRBD2. This TCR came from a female donor with esophageal squamous cell carcinoma. The CDR3 loop is CASSHGTSGDNEQFF. The CDR3 DNA sequence: TGTGCCAGCAGCCATGGGACTAGCGGGGACAATGAGCAGTTCTTC.